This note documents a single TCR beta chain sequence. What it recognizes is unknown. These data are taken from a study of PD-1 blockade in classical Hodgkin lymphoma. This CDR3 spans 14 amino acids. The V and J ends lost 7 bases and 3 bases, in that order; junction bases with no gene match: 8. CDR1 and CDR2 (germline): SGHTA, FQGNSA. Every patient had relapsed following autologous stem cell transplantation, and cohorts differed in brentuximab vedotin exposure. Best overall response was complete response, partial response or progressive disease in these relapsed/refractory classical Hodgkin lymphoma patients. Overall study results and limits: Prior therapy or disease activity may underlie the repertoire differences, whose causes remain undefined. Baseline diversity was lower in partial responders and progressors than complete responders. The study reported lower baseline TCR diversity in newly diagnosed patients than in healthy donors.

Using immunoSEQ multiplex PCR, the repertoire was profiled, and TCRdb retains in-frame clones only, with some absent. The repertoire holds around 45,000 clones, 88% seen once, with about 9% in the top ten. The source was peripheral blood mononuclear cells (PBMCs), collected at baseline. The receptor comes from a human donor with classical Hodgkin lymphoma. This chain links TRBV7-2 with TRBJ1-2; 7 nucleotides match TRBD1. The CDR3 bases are TGTGCCAGCACCCTAGGGGGCGGGGACTATGGCTACACCTTC. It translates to CASTLGGGDYGYTF.